This TCR beta chain was identified during a study of PD-1 blockade in classical Hodgkin lymphoma. Study-wide points: Nivolumab initiation under 1 year post-ASCT meant exclusion. Baseline diversity resembling that of newly diagnosed patients was seen in complete responders.

About this clone: The antigen is undetermined.

Each patient experienced a relapse that followed autologous stem cell transplantation, and brentuximab vedotin exposure varied. Sequenced by immunoSEQ multiplex PCR; TCRdb stores in-frame clones only, minus some. The sample has approximately 160,000 clones; around four fifths are singletons. This CDR3 is 15 amino acids long. Specimen: peripheral blood mononuclear cells (PBMCs), collected before the second cycle of nivolumab. The TCR sequence derives from a human donor with classical Hodgkin lymphoma. V gene TRBV21-1 combines with J gene TRBJ1-5; the table's D call TRBD1 went unverified against the DNA. TRBV21-1 is a recognized pseudogene. DNA for the CDR3: TGTGCCAGCAGCCGAGACAGAAAACGTTTTCCGCCCCAGCATTTT. It specifies CASSRDRKRFPPQHF.